This is a list of T cell receptor beta chains from one sample in a study of OX40 agonist ivuxolimab in advanced cancers. The data were produced by immunoSEQ multiplex PCR, yet TCRdb's version contains in-frame clones alone and is incomplete. The repertoire consists of about 15,000 clones, with around four fifths occurring once and the leading ten covering about 12%. Sample: CD4+ or CD8+ T cells sorted from blood, taken in a trial of the OX40 agonist ivuxolimab. The receptor source for this set is an adult with an advanced solid tumor such as melanoma, head and neck, liver or kidney cancer. CDR3s include the opening cysteine and the closing phenylalanine or tryptophan.

v_call cdr3_length cdr3_aa
TRBV27 11 CASSHRYEQYF
TRBV5-6 16 CASSLAGVSGANVLTF
TRBV6-5 12 CASSINTGELFF
TRBV7-2 15 CASSLRAGVSETQYF
TRBV2 12 CASPRNTGELFF
TRBV7-8 17 CASSSLVGARHKNIQYF
TRBV27 13 CASSLSMVYEQYF
TRBV7-2 13 CASSLPWGGEQFF
TRBV27 14 CASWAGGPGGELFF
TRBV28 18 CASSFPLGQDLMNTEAFF
TRBV6-1 18 CASSERTGGLLSNQPQHF
TRBV28 14 CASSSAGIRGELFF
TRBV7-6 15 CASSLEDRALYEQYF
TRBV7-3 15 CASSFHSRNTGELFF
TRBV7-9 14 CASSKAGVGETQYF
TRBV30 13 CASTGQGLYEQYF
TRBV11-1 16 CASSLDWRESPYEQYF
TRBV2 15 CASSDLSGTYNEQFF
TRBV7-3 13 CASSLSGTGELFF
TRBV30 14 CAWGSGTFTGELFF
TRBV4-3 17 CASSHAVGQGYTGELFF
TRBV7-8 13 CASSPRGRETQYF
TRBV7-9 11 CASSLGGEAFF
TRBV7-8 15 CASSLFSGSRDTQYF
TRBV5-4 14 CASSLEGLTYEQYF
TRBV9 17 CASSVAPALATNEKLFF
TRBV7-9 12 CASSLSGGELFF
TRBV28 15 CASSPKGSRNQPQHF
TRBV30 14 CAWSVPQGDSPLHF
TRBV5-1 14 CASSLGPGLDEQFF
TRBV19 18 CASSIDGLGGSGDNEQFF
TRBV14 16 CASSQRGREQGYEQYF
TRBV28 12 CASSFADNEQFF
TRBV6-5 15 CASSYVTSGRREQYF
TRBV27 14 CASSLTGGNEKLFF
TRBV7-3 15 CASSLEGLAGETQYF
TRBV7-9 13 CASSLDGYNEQFF
TRBV21-1 14 CASTVSGSQETQYF
TRBV29-1 11 CSVERDYEQYF
TRBV28 12 CASSQGTGNAFF
TRBV7-9 12 CASSLSEDEQYF
TRBV6-1 14 CASRPGPANSPLHF
TRBV5-6 12 CASSLEIGELFF
TRBV19 17 CASSILPSGSTKNIQYF
TRBV5-4 15 CASSLNAGASYEQYF
TRBV28 12 CASSDRGTEAFF
TRBV19 13 CASSPQSNTEAFF
TRBV11-1 14 CASSLRGNYYEQYF
TRBV5-4 10 CASGTSEAFF
TRBV6-1 15 CASSEMAGATNIQYF
TRBV9 11 CASSRTNEQFF
TRBV23-1 16 CASRLNWGTFYYEQYF
TRBV5-8 10 CASSDYGYTF
TRBV7-2 16 CASSLISGRETYEQYF
TRBV5-6 13 CASRPDRDYEQYF
TRBV30 12 CAWSLVKETQYF
TRBV7-8 14 CASSLGGGGYEQYF
TRBV4-1 14 CASSQESGQGIQFF
TRBV7-9 18 CASSSPNPLAGSYNEQFF